The 15 T cell receptor beta chains below all came from one sample that was sequenced in a study of regulatory T cells in long-lasting Graves disease. Described time point: persistent/refractory GD, antithyroid drugs over 5 years with positive TRAb. Generation of the TCR library employed RNA extracted from PBMCs. Investigators prepared the TCR beta libraries by applying iRepertoire HTBI primers and Arm-PCR of CDR3 regions. Via MiXCR, TCRdb re-called the multiplex PCR reads, giving one row per CDR3 protein. There are about 420,000 distinct CDR3 sequences in the sample; 20% to 30% occur only once, and around 24% lies in the top ten. The sequencing here drew on peripheral blood mononuclear cells (PBMCs), taken when the disease was refractory, from a patient treated with antithyroid drugs. The receptor set was obtained from a female donor with Graves disease.

There are a few counts of this clonotype. This chain links TRBV29-1 with TRBJ1-4; D is unclear. Germline loops: CDR1 SQVTM, CDR2 ANQGSEA. V was trimmed by 1 base and J by 8 bases, leaving 5 bases between them. There are 11 residues in the CDR3. The CDR3 is CSVEVDEKLFF. Here the CDR3 DNA reads TGCAGCGTTGAAGTCGACGAAAAACTGTTTTTT. Drawing the rest from reference TRBV29-1 and TRBJ1-4, the complete variable domain is SAVISQKPSRDICQRGTSLTIQCQVDSQVTMMFWYRQQPGQSLTLIATANQGSEATYESGFVIDKFPISRPNLTFSTLTVSNMSPEDSSIYLCSVEVDEKLFFGSGTQLSVL.

This clonotype was counted many times. The J gene is TRBJ1-2, the V gene TRBV20-1; 10 positions agree with TRBD1. V lost 6 bases, J lost 4 bases, and 11 bases stayed unmatched. The CDR3 runs to 15 residues. In germline, CDR1 is DFQATT, CDR2 SNEGSKA (reference sequence). The DNA for the CDR3 is TGCAGTGCGGGGGACAGGGGTGCACGGACCTATGGCTACACCTTC. Residues: CSAGDRGARTYGYTF.

This chain uses TRBV30 with TRBJ1-2; D call uncertain. V lost 3 bases, J lost 2 bases, and 10 bases lay in between. Germline V gene sequence: CDR1 GTSNPN, CDR2 SVGIG (reference sequence). This CDR3 contains 13 residues. The chain's CDR3 is CAWRGAGNYGYTF. Written as DNA, the CDR3 is TGTGCCTGGAGAGGAGCGGGAAACTATGGCTACACCTTC.

V and J are TRBV25-1 and TRBJ2-7; 11 bases agree with TRBD2. The CDR3 has 15 amino acids. J gave up 7 bases and V 4 bases, and 9 bases lay outside the gene matches. Germline assignment: CDR1 MGHDK and CDR2 SYGVNS. The CDR3 here is CASSATSGSFAEQYF. DNA of the CDR3: TGTGCCAGCAGTGCTACTAGCGGGAGTTTCGCGGAGCAGTACTTC.

The sample holds a few counts of this clonotype. V usage is TRBV6-2 or TRBV6-3 and J usage is TRBJ2-7; no reliable D call. Trimming left V 8 bases short and J 6 bases short, with 23 bases between. CDR3 length: 15 residues. Germline values: CDR1 MNHEY, CDR2 SVGEGT. This CDR3 reads CASQRRVRRSGEQYF. Here the CDR3 DNA reads TGTGCCAGCCAAAGGAGAGTCCGTCGTTCAGGCGAGCAGTACTTC.

This chain links TRBV9 with TRBJ2-1; 13 bases agree with TRBD2. Germline trimming cut 2 bases from V and 10 bases from J; bases unmatched to any gene: 9. The germline V gene encodes CDR1 SGDLS and CDR2 YYNGEE. The CDR3 consists of 16 residues. The CDR3 spells CASSVYTSGRAGEQFF. CDR3 in DNA: TGTGCCAGCAGCGTGTACACTAGCGGGAGGGCCGGGGAGCAGTTCTTC.

This clonotype occurred once. This chain uses TRBV4-1 with TRBJ2-2, with unresolved D. Germline CDR1 is MGHRA and CDR2 is YSYEKL. The CDR3 totals 15 residues. Deletions cut 1 base from V and 2 bases from J, with 8 bases between. The CDR3 is CASSQVASNTGELFF. The CDR3 DNA reads TGCGCCAGCAGCCAAGTAGCCAGCAACACCGGGGAGCTGTTTTTT.

V usage is TRBV5-5 and J usage is TRBJ2-1, with a tentative D call TRBD1 (6 bases). The CDR3 length is 16 residues. V was shortened by 4 bases and J by 0 bases, with 14 bases between the two germline ends. Germline assignment: CDR1 SGHKS and CDR2 YYEKEE (reference sequence). The DNA for the CDR3 is TGTGCCAGCAGCACGGGACAATTGAGCTCCTACAATGAGCAGTTCTTC. As protein: CASSTGQLSSYNEQFF. The entire variable domain, with the rest obtained from reference TRBV5-5 and TRBJ2-1, is as follows: DAGVTQSPTHLIKTRGQQVTLRCSPISGHKSVSWYQQVLGQGPQFIFQYYEKEERGRGNFPDRFSARQFPNYSSELNVNALLLGDSALYLCASSTGQLSSYNEQFFGPGTRLTVL.

The genes are TRBV30 and TRBJ2-7; perhaps TRBD1 as D (6 bases). V dropped 0 bases and J dropped 4 bases, with 19 bases sitting between them. CDR1 GTSNPN and CDR2 SVGIG come from the germline V gene (reference sequence). This CDR3 is 16 amino acids long. The CDR3 DNA is TGTGCCTGGAGTGTAGCGGCAGGGGTCGGGGAATACGAGCAGTACTTC. This translates into CAWSVAAGVGEYEQYF.

This clonotype occurred a few times. This rearrangement joins TRBV15 to TRBJ1-1; D unclear. The CDR3 consists of 13 residues. The V end was cut by 11 bases, the J end by 6 bases, with 19 bases between. Germline lookup yields CDR1 LNHNV and CDR2 YYDKDF (reference sequence). The CDR3 nucleotides read TGTGCCCCATCGACCAAGGATTTCCCTGAAGCTTTCTTT. This translates into CAPSTKDFPEAFF.

Only a few counts were recorded for this clonotype. The CDR3 is CACQDRNYDTF. DNA for the CDR3: TGTGCCTGCCAAGACCGAAATTATGACACCTTC. This rearrangement joins TRBV30 to TRBJ1-2; D is unclear. Trimming stripped 6 bases from V and 12 bases from J, with 17 bases between. This CDR3 spans 11 amino acids. The V gene's germline CDR1 is GTSNPN and CDR2 SVGIG (reference sequence).

This chain connects TRBV5-1 to TRBJ2-3, with D tentatively TRBD1 or TRBD2 (6 bases each). Trimming cost V 0 bases and J 3 bases, with 14 bases left between them. Germline loops: CDR1 SGHRS, CDR2 YFSETQ. The CDR3 runs 16 residues. The CDR3 spells CASSLAEGGATDTQYF. DNA for the CDR3: TGCGCCAGCAGCTTGGCCGAGGGGGGAGCGACAGATACGCAGTATTTT.

Of note for this clonotype: This may come from a read error, since a much larger clone is one base off. Since the CDR3 does not end with the conserved phenylalanine or tryptophan, this likely comes from a read error. The rearrangement joins TRBV5-1 to TRBJ2-7; the D gene is possibly TRBD1 (6 bases). The germline gives CDR1 SGHRS, CDR2 YFSETQ. The CDR3 has 14 residues. V was cut by 4 bases and J by 2 bases, with 13 bases left in between. The CDR3 spells CASSIWTDTYEQYS. The CDR3 bases are TGCGCCAGCAGCATATGGACAGATACCTACGAGCAGTACTCC.

This clonotype was seen repeatedly, ten times or more. The rearrangement joins TRBV6-2 or TRBV6-3 to TRBJ2-2; D is perhaps TRBD1 (6 bases). This CDR3 contains 16 residues. V gave up 7 bases and J gave up 2 bases, with 17 bases separating them. The germline CDR1 and CDR2 sequences are MNHEY and SVGEGT. As DNA, the CDR3 is TGTGCCAGCACTACATCCGGGACATCCAACACCGGGGAGCTGTTTTTT. Translation gives CASTTSGTSNTGELFF.

This clonotype occurred once. Being one base from a much bigger clone, this may be a read error. This chain uses TRBV2 with TRBJ1-1; D possibly corresponds to TRBD1 (5 bases). Germline values: CDR1 SNHLY, CDR2 FYNNEI. The CDR3 totals 11 residues. V lost 5 bases and J 10 bases, leaving 11 bases between the germline ends. CDR3 coding DNA: TGTGCCAGCAGTTCCGGGACCCGAGCTTTCTTT. Amino acid sequence: CASSSGTRAFF.